This TCR beta chain was identified during a study of blood T cell repertoires in COVID-19. Turning to the study itself: Samples representing acute and convalescent COVID-19 were sourced from the United States, Italy and Spain. Sources were T cells, B-cell-depleted T cells, or PBMCs; the material itself was cDNA or gDNA.

In the source study's methods: From reference gene primer amplification, estimates of nucleated cell counts were derived. Sequencing was performed with immunoSEQ multiplex PCR; in TCRdb, only in-frame clones are kept and a portion is missing. Clone size and the V and J calls come from that table; the DNA yielded D and trimming. This sample carries a few hundred thousand clones, about 89% of them seen once, and the ten largest clones take approximately 13%. Germline values: CDR1 LNHDA, CDR2 SQIVND (reference sequence). The junction had 2 bases not matched to a gene; V was cut back by 1 base and J by 0 bases. This CDR3 region has 15 residues.

The chain couples TRBV19 to TRBJ1-1; TRBD1 matches 7 bases. The sequencing input was peripheral blood. The clonotype originates from a woman aged 60-70 years with acute or convalescent COVID-19. The CDR3 sequence is CASSIAGQMNTEAFF. CDR3 nucleotide sequence: TGTGCCAGTAGTATAGCGGGACAGATGAACACTGAAGCTTTCTTT.